These 22 T cell receptor beta chains share one sample of origin, sequenced in a study of CD8+ T cells in alopecia areata. Treatment: oral pan-JAK inhibitor, 5-10 mg twice daily. Extraction and reverse transcription of RNA yielded cDNA as the sequencing template. Produced via immunoSEQ multiplex PCR; TCRdb's table is partial and in-frame only. The repertoire holds 190,000 or so clones, with nearly 60% as singletons. The starting material was CD4+ T cells sorted from blood, obtained at week 24, from a patient treated with tofacitinib. All receptors come from a human donor with alopecia areata.

CDR3: CASSLTGNQPQHF. The CDR3 region has the DNA TGTGCCAGCAGCCTGACAGGGAATCAGCCCCAGCATTTT. The rearrangement links TRBV7-9 to TRBJ1-5; 7 bases agree with TRBD1. In germline, CDR1 is SEHNR, CDR2 FQNEAQ (reference sequence). V was clipped by 5 bases and J by 4 bases; unmatched bases: 2. This CDR3 has 13 amino acids.

This clone was picked up many times. The CDR3 spells CASSLELQETQYF. CDR3 DNA: TGCGCCAGCAGCTTGGAACTCCAAGAGACCCAGTACTTC. The chain is built from TRBV5-1 and TRBJ2-5; D is undetermined. Trimming pared 0 bases from V and 1 base from J, leaving 4 bases between. CDR3 size: 13 residues. Germline V gene data show CDR1 as SGHRS and CDR2 as YFSETQ.

For the CDR3, the DNA is TGTGCCAGCAGCCGTACTGGGGCCAACGTCCTGACTTTC. The encoded protein is CASSRTGANVLTF. The chain uses TRBV9 and TRBJ2-6; no clear D gene. V lost 4 bases, J lost 2 bases, and 4 bases lay in between. From germline, CDR1 is SGDLS and CDR2 YYNGEE. This CDR3 has 13 amino acids.

The sample holds a few counts of this clone. The V and J genes are TRBV5-1 and TRBJ2-7, with 8 nucleotides matching TRBD1. CDR1 is SGHRS, CDR2 YFSETQ, per germline. The CDR3 sequence is 14 residues long. Germline trimming cut 4 bases from V and 6 bases from J; bases unmatched to any gene: 9. The CDR3: CASSLGQGGSEQYF. Written as DNA, the CDR3 is TGCGCCAGCAGCCTAGGACAGGGTGGGTCCGAGCAGTACTTC.

The table lists this clone with a count of one. The rearrangement joins TRBV6-4 to TRBJ2-2, with unresolved D. The CDR3 runs 14 residues. V was pared by 5 bases and J by 6 bases, with 13 bases between. Germline V gene lookup returns CDR1 MRHNA and CDR2 SNTAGT. The CDR3 DNA reads as TGTGCCAGCAGTCCAGATTGGTGGGCCGGGGAGCTGTTTTTT. This gives the protein CASSPDWWAGELFF.

In this sample, this clone turned up a few times. The V and J genes are TRBV6-5 and TRBJ2-5; tentatively, D is TRBD2 (6 bases). V lost 6 bases to trimming and J lost 5 bases, with 13 bases between them. This CDR3 region has 13 residues. CDR1 is MNHEY and CDR2 is SVGAGI in the germline V gene. The CDR3 region is CASRQSGEETQYF. The CDR3 DNA follows: TGTGCCAGCAGACAGTCGGGGGAGGAGACCCAGTACTTC.

The chain employs TRBV6-6 and TRBJ1-5, with D possibly TRBD1 on 6 matching bases. Trimming pared 0 bases from V and 7 bases from J, leaving 13 bases between. The germline gives CDR1 MNHNY, CDR2 SVGAGI (reference sequence). CDR3 size: 15 residues. CDR3 sequence: CASSYSRGAKQPQHF. CDR3 nucleotides: TGTGCCAGCAGTTACTCGCGGGGGGCGAAACAGCCCCAGCATTTT.

This clone appeared a few times. The rearrangement uses TRBV30 and TRBJ1-1; D is unresolved. Germline V gene lookup returns CDR1 GTSNPN and CDR2 SVGIG (reference sequence). Trimming pared 2 bases from V and 4 bases from J, leaving 5 bases between. The CDR3 spans 11 residues. Written as DNA, the CDR3 is TGTGCCTGGAGTCTGACCACTGAAGCTTTCTTT. Translation gives CAWSLTTEAFF.

The genes are TRBV10-3 and TRBJ1-1, with unresolved D. Germline V CDR1 and CDR2: ENHRY, SYGVKD. V lost 8 bases, J lost 2 bases, and 12 bases lay in between. The CDR3 loop spans 13 amino acids. The CDR3 is CAIFDGRNTEAFF. DNA for the CDR3: TGTGCCATCTTTGACGGCAGAAACACTGAAGCTTTCTTT.

This clone turned up a few times. The chain uses TRBV7-2 and TRBJ2-7, with a tentative D call TRBD2 (5 bases). The CDR3 has 13 residues. Germline assignment: CDR1 SGHTA and CDR2 FQGNSA. V gave up 4 bases and J gave up 10 bases, with 17 bases separating them. In nucleotides, the CDR3 is TGTGCCAGCAGCTCCTCCGACCGGACTCTTCAGTACTTC. Its protein product is CASSSSDRTLQYF. The entire variable domain, with the rest obtained from reference TRBV7-2 and TRBJ2-7, is as follows: GAGVSQSPSNKVTEKGKDVELRCDPISGHTALYWYRQSLGQGLEFLIYFQGNSAPDKSGLPSDRFSAERTGGSVSTLTIQRTQQEDSAVYLCASSSSDRTLQYFGPGTRLTVT.

This clone was picked up a small number of times. The CDR3 reads CASSPGTGVYYEQYF. DNA of the CDR3: TGCGCCAGCAGCCCCGGGACAGGAGTATACTACGAGCAGTACTTC. The chain employs TRBV5-1 and TRBJ2-7; TRBD1 aligns across 8 bases. This CDR3 comprises 15 residues. Germline V gene data show CDR1 as SGHRS and CDR2 as YFSETQ. The junction had 9 bases not matched to a gene; V was cut back by 4 bases and J by 3 bases.

This clone was seen only once. The chain couples TRBV4-1 to TRBJ1-2; the match to TRBD1 covers 8 bases. The trim removed 0 bases at V and 4 bases at J, leaving 13 bases unmatched. CDR1 is MGHRA and CDR2 is YSYEKL in the germline V gene. The CDR3 totals 18 residues. In DNA form, the CDR3 reads TGCGCCAGCAGCCAAGAGGGAACCGTACCGGACAGGGCCTATGGCTACACCTTC. Translating gives CASSQEGTVPDRAYGYTF.

The DNA for the CDR3 is TGTGCCAGCAGCTGGGGTGGGGAGTGGGGCAATCAGCCCCAGCATTTT. It translates to CASSWGGEWGNQPQHF. The chain has TRBV7-9 and TRBJ1-5; D is ambiguous. V was cut by 4 bases and J by 2 bases, with 15 bases left in between. Germline V gene data show CDR1 as SEHNR and CDR2 as FQNEAQ (reference sequence). The CDR3 contains 16 residues.

This chain links TRBV5-1 with TRBJ2-3; weak D call: TRBD1 (5 bases). Trimming removed 0 bases at V and 1 base at J, with 9 bases between. The germline CDR1 and CDR2 sequences are SGHRS and YFSETQ. This CDR3 spans 15 amino acids. CDR3 region: CASSLAQGGTDTQYF. CDR3 sequence (DNA): TGCGCCAGCAGCTTGGCCCAGGGTGGCACAGATACGCAGTATTTT.

This chain connects TRBV7-2 to TRBJ1-2; D possibly corresponds to TRBD1 (6 bases). Trimming took 0 bases from V and 4 from J, leaving 12 bases between them. The CDR3 spans 15 residues. The germline CDR1 and CDR2 sequences are SGHTA and FQGNSA. Here the CDR3 reads CASSLAFRGGYGYTF. Here the CDR3 DNA reads TGTGCCAGCAGCTTAGCGTTTAGGGGGGGCTATGGCTACACCTTC.

The chain carries TRBV2 and TRBJ2-5, with D possibly being TRBD2 (7 bases). Germline lookup yields CDR1 SNHLY and CDR2 FYNNEI. Trimming left V 2 bases short and J 6 bases short, with 16 bases between. The CDR3 sequence is 15 residues long. The DNA for the CDR3 is TGTGCCAGCAGTGAAAGGTCGGGGGGCCAGAAGACCCAGTACTTC. This translates into CASSERSGGQKTQYF.

V is TRBV19 and J is TRBJ2-7, with 11 bases identical to TRBD1. CDR1 and CDR2 (germline): LNHDA, SQIVND (reference sequence). V was pared by 6 bases and J by 5 bases, with 6 bases of the junction left unmatched. The CDR3 is 14 amino acids. CDR3 in amino acids: CASSQGQGVDEQYF. The CDR3 DNA reads as TGTGCCAGTAGCCAGGGACAGGGGGTCGACGAGCAGTACTTC.

The V and J genes are TRBV19 and TRBJ2-2; 8 bases are a match to TRBD1. Looked up from germline, CDR1 is LNHDA and CDR2 is SQIVND (reference sequence). The CDR3 has 14 amino acids. The V segment lost 7 bases and the J segment 5 bases; nucleotides outside the gene matches: 6. CDR3 coding DNA: TGTGCCAGTAACGACAGGGGAATAACCGGGGAGCTGTTTTTT. This encodes CASNDRGITGELFF. Looking up the rest from reference TRBV19 and TRBJ2-2 gives the full variable domain: DGGITQSPKYLFRKEGQNVTLSCEQNLNHDAMYWYRQDPGQGLRLIYYSQIVNDFQKGDIAEGYSVSREKKESFPLTVTSAQKNPTAFYLCASNDRGITGELFFGEGSRLTVL.

The chain employs TRBV19 and TRBJ2-3; D ambiguous. There are 15 residues in the CDR3. Trimming took off 2 bases at V and 3 bases at J, with 12 bases between the two ends. Germline V gene sequence: CDR1 LNHDA, CDR2 SQIVND (reference sequence). CDR3 nucleotide sequence: TGTGCCAGTAGTATATTCGGCCCTGCTACAGATACGCAGTATTTT. Translated: CASSIFGPATDTQYF.

The V and J genes are TRBV5-1 and TRBJ2-3, with 8 bases aligning to TRBD2. The CDR3 is made up of 17 amino acids. The V gene's germline CDR1 is SGHRS and CDR2 YFSETQ. The V gene end was trimmed by 4 bases and the J gene end by 2 bases; junction bases not matched to a gene: 12. CDR3 sequence: CASSENAGTSDTDTQYF. The CDR3 region has the DNA TGCGCCAGCAGCGAGAACGCCGGGACTAGTGACACAGATACGCAGTATTTT.

V and J are TRBV7-2 and TRBJ2-1; 9 nucleotides agree with TRBD1. Trimming took 5 bases from V and 10 from J; bases not matched to a gene: 6. The length of the CDR3 is 13 residues. CDR1 SGHTA and CDR2 FQGNSA come from the germline V gene. The CDR3 coding sequence is TGTGCCAGCAGCGTACAGGGGGCGCGAGAGCAGTTCTTC. This translates into CASSVQGAREQFF.

Only a few counts were recorded for this clone. The CDR3 region is CASSWAGADTQYF. DNA for the CDR3: TGTGCCAGCAGCTGGGCGGGGGCGGATACGCAGTATTTT. The rearrangement uses TRBV7-2 and TRBJ2-3, with a possible D match to TRBD2 (7 bases). Germline values: CDR1 SGHTA, CDR2 FQGNSA. This CDR3 is 13 amino acids long. V lost 4 bases to trimming and J lost 6 bases, with 11 bases between them.